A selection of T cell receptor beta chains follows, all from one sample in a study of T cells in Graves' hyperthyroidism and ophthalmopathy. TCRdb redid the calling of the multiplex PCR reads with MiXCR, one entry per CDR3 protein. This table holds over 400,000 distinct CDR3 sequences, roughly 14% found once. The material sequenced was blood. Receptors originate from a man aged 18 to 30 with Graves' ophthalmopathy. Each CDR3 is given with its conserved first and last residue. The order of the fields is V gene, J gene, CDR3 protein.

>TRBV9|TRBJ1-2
CASSVGVGTGNYGYTF
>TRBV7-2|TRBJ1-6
CASSLAGRENSPLHF
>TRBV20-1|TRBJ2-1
CSAPAVASGSNEQFF
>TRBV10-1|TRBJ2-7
CASSGQTGQFSEQYF
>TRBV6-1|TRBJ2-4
CASSSKNIQYF
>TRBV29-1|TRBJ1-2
CSVVTGAPPYGYTF
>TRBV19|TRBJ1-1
CASSTRRKVNTEAFF
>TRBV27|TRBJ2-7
CASSLEDRSGEQYF
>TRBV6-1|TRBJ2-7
CASRLGDFYEQYF
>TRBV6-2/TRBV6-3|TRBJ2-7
CASSYPGRTYEQYF
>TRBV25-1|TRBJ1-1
CASSESGRGNTEAFF
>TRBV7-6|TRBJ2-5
CASSYSSRARETQYF
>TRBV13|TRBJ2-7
CASSLSGQGSHEQYF